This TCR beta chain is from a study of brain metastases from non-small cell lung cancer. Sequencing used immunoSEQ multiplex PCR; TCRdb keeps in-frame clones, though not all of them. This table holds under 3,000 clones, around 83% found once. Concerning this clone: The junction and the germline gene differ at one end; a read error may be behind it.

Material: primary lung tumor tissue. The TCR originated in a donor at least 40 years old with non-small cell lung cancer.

The CDR3 reads CASSFRESNQLQHF. In DNA, the CDR3 is TGTGCCAGCAGTTTCAGGGAGAGCAATCAGCTCCAGCATTTT. The chain combines TRBV6-6 with TRBJ1-5, with D maybe TRBD1 (5 bases). This CDR3 is 14 amino acids long. Germline V gives CDR1 MNHNY, CDR2 SVGAGI (reference sequence).